The TCR beta chain under discussion was sequenced for a study of OX40 agonist ivuxolimab in advanced cancers. General study findings and limits: In the 0.1-3.0 mg/kg groups, partial responders showed among the lowest expansion.

CDR1 is SGHAT, CDR2 FQNNGV, per germline. The ends were cut back, 1 base at V and 3 bases at J, with 7 bases in the middle. The CDR3 is 13 residues long. This clone was counted a single time. What it recognizes is unknown. Clones were sequenced by immunoSEQ multiplex PCR, and TCRdb holds only the in-frame ones, with some missing. The table lists 75,000 to 95,000 clones, about nine tenths of them singletons. The clonotype was recovered from an adult with an advanced solid tumor such as melanoma, head and neck, liver or kidney cancer. V usage is TRBV11-2 and J usage is TRBJ2-7; no firm D call. Sequencing used CD4+ or CD8+ T cells sorted from blood, obtained in a trial of the OX40 agonist ivuxolimab. The CDR3 is CASSLASLYEQYF. In nucleotides, the CDR3 is TGTGCCAGCAGCTTAGCGTCCCTCTACGAGCAGTACTTC.